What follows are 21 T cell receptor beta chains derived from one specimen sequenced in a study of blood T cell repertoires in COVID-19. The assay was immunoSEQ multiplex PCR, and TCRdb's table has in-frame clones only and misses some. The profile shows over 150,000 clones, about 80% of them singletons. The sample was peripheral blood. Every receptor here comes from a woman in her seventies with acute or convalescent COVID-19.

The CDR3 reads CASSFDLSADTQYF. The CDR3 coding sequence is TGTGCCAGCAGCTTCGATCTTTCAGCAGATACGCAGTATTTT. The V gene is TRBV11-1, the J gene TRBJ2-3; no clear D gene. Germline V gene lookup returns CDR1 SGHAT and CDR2 FQDESV (reference sequence). The CDR3 is 14 amino acids. V was cut by 3 bases and J by 4 bases, with 11 bases left in between.

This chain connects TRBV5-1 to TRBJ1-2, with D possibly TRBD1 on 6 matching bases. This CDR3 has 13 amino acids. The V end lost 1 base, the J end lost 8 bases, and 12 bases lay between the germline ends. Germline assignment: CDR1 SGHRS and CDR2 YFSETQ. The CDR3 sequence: CASSLMGAQGYTF. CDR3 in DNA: TGCGCCAGCAGCTTGATGGGGGCGCAGGGCTACACCTTC.

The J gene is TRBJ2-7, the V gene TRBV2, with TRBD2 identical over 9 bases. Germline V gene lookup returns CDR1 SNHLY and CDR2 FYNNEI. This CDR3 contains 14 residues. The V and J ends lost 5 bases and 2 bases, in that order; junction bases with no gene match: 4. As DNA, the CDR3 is TGTGCCAGCAGTCAGGAGCGGGAGGCCTACGAGCAGTACTTC. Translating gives CASSQEREAYEQYF.

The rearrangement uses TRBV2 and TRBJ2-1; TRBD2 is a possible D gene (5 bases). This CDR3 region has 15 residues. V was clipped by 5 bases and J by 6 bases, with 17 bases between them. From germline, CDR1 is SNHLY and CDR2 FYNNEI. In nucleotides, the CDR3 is TGTGCCAGCAGTACCGGGCCTCCTCGGGGCAATGAGCAGTTCTTC. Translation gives CASSTGPPRGNEQFF.

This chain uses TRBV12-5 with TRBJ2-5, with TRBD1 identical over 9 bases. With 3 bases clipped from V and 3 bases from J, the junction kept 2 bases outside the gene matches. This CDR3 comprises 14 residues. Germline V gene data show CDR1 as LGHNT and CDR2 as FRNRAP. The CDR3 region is CASGLRDREETQYF. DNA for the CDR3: TGTGCTAGTGGTTTAAGGGACAGGGAAGAGACCCAGTACTTC.

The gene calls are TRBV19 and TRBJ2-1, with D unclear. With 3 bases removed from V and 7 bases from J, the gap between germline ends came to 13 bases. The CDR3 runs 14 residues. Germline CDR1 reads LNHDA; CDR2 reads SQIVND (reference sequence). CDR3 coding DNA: TGTGCCAGTAGTATTGAGAACTCCCGAAATGAGCAGTTCTTC. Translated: CASSIENSRNEQFF.

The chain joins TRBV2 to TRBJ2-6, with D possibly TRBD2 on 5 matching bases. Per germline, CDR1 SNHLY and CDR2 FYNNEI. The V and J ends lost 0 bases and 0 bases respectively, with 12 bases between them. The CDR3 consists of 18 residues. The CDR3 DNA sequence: TGTGCCAGCAGTGAAGCGGAGGTGGGGATCTCTGGGGCCAACGTCCTGACTTTC. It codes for CASSEAEVGISGANVLTF.

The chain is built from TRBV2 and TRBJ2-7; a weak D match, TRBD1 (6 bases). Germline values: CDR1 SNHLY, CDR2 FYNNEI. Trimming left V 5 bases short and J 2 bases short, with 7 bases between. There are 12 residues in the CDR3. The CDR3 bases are TGTGCCAGCAGTAACAGGGCCTACGAGCAGTACTTC. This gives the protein CASSNRAYEQYF.

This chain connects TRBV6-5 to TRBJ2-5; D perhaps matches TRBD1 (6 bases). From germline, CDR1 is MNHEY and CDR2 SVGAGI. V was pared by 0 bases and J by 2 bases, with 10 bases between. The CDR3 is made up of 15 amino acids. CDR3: CASSYSGAGQETQYF. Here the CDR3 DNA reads TGTGCCAGCAGTTACTCGGGGGCAGGACAAGAGACCCAGTACTTC.

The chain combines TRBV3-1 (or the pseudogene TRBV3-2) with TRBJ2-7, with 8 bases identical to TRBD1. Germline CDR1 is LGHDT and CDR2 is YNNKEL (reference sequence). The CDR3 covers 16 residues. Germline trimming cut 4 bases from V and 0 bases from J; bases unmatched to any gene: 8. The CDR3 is CASSLYGTGDSYEQYF. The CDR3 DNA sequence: TGTGCCAGCAGCCTGTACGGGACAGGAGACTCCTACGAGCAGTACTTC.

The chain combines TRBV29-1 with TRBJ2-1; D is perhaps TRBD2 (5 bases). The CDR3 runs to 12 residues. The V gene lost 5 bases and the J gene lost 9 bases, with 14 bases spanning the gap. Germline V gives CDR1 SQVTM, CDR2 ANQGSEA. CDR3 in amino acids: CSVIQDSTEQFF. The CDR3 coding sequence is TGCAGCGTTATCCAGGACTCGACTGAGCAGTTCTTC.

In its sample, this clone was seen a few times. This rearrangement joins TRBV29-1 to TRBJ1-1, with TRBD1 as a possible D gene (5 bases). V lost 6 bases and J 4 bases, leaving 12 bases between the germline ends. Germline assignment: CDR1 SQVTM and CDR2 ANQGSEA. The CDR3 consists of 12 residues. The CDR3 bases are TGCAGCGTCCAGGGTATAGGCACTGAAGCTTTCTTT. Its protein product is CSVQGIGTEAFF.

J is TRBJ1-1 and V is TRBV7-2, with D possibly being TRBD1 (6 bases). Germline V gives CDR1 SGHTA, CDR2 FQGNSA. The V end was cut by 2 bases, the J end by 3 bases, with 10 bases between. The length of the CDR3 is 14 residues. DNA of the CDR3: TGTGCCAGCAGCTTATCTCCAGGGGACACTGAAGCTTTCTTT. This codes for CASSLSPGDTEAFF.

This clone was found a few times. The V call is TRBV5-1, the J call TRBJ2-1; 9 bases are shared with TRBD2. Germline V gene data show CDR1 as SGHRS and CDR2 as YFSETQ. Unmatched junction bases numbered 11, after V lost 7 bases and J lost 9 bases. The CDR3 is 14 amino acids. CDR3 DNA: TGCGCCAGCGATTTAGCGGGAGCTCCCGGTGAGCAGTTCTTC. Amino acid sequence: CASDLAGAPGEQFF.

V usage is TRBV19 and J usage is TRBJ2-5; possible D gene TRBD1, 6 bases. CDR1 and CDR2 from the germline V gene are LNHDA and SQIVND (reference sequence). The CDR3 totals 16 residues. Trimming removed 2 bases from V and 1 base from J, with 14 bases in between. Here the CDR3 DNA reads TGTGCCAGTAGTATACGAGGCCCGACAGGCCAAGAGACCCAGTACTTC. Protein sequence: CASSIRGPTGQETQYF.

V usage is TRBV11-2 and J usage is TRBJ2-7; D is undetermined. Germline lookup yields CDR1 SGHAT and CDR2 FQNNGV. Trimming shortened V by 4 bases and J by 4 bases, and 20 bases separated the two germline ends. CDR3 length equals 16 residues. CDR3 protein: CASSSTRGSSYYEQYF. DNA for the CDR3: TGTGCCAGCAGCTCTACCCGAGGCAGCTCCTATTACGAGCAGTACTTC. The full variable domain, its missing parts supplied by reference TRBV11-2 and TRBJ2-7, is EAGVAQSPRYKIIEKRQSVAFWCNPISGHATLYWYQQILGQGPKLLIQFQNNGVVDDSQLPKDRFSAERLKGVDSTLKIQPAKLEDSAVYLCASSSTRGSSYYEQYFGPGTRLTVT.

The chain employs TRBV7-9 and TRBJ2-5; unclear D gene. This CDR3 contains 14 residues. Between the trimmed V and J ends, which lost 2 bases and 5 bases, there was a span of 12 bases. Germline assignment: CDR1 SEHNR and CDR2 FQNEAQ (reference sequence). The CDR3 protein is CASSLTRSRETQYF. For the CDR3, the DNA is TGTGCCAGCAGCTTAACGAGGTCCCGGGAGACCCAGTACTTC.

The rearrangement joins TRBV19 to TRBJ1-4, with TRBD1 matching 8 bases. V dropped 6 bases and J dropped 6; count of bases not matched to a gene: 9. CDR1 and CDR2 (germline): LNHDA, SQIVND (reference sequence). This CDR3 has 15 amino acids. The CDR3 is CASSRQGNSYEKLFF. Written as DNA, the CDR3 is TGTGCCAGTAGCCGACAGGGGAATAGTTATGAAAAACTGTTTTTT.

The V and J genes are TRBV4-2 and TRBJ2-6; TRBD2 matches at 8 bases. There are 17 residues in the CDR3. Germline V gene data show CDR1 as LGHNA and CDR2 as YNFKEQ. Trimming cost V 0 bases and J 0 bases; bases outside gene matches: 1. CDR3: CASSQEAGDSGANVLTF. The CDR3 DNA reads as TGTGCCAGCAGCCAAGAAGCGGGAGACTCTGGGGCCAACGTCCTGACTTTC.

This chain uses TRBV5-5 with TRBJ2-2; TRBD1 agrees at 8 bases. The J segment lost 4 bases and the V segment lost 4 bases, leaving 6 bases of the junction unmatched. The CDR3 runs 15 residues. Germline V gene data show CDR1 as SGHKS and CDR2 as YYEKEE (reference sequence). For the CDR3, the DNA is TGTGCCAGCAGCCAGGGGGCGCGGAGCACCGGGGAGCTGTTTTTT. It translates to CASSQGARSTGELFF.

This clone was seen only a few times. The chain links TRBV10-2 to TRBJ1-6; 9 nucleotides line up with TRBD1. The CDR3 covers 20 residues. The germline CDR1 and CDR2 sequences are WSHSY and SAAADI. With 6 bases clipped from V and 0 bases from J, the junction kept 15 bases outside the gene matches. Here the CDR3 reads CASSGETGGAPSSYNSPLHF. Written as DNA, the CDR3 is TGCGCCAGCAGCGGGGAAACAGGGGGCGCTCCCAGCTCCTATAATTCACCCCTCCACTTT.